This is a list of T cell receptor beta chains from one sample in a study of monozygotic twins with inflammatory bowel disease. Using the 5' RACE reads, TCRdb records one entry per CDR3 protein without DNA. Its listing shows fewer than 200,000 distinct CDR3 sequences. Material: blood. The source is a human donor with ulcerative colitis or Crohn's disease, or a healthy co-twin of an affected twin (not recorded which). Both conserved end residues are part of each CDR3.

J: TRBJ2-1
V: TRBV12-3/TRBV12-4
CDR3: CASASGLSSYNEQFF

J: TRBJ1-4
V: TRBV7-2
CDR3: CASSTPGSNEKLFF

J: TRBJ1-4
V: TRBV5-1
CDR3: CASRRDRATANEKLFF

J: TRBJ2-1
V: TRBV10-3
CDR3: CAISPGGGTSGSNEQFF

J: TRBJ2-1
V: TRBV9
CDR3: CASSVGDSVTEQFF

J: TRBJ2-1
V: TRBV7-2
CDR3: CASSVQGGGNEQFF

J: TRBJ2-1
V: TRBV7-3
CDR3: CASSPPGLADEQFF

J: TRBJ2-1
V: TRBV30
CDR3: CARVEGYNEQFF

J: TRBJ1-1
V: TRBV6-5
CDR3: CASSWEEGTEVFF

J: TRBJ1-2
V: TRBV5-1
CDR3: CASRRDSGSYGYTF

J: TRBJ1-2
V: TRBV5-1
CDR3: CASSTGGSYGYTF

J: TRBJ2-3
V: TRBV20-1
CDR3: CSAVLAGVDTQYF

J: TRBJ1-1
V: TRBV27
CDR3: CASRRTVNTEAFF

J: TRBJ1-3
V: TRBV7-8
CDR3: CASSLAGVISGNTIYF

J: TRBJ1-2
V: TRBV4-2
CDR3: CASSHGQGNYGYTF

J: TRBJ2-7
V: TRBV29-1
CDR3: CSVENGAGSYEQYF

J: TRBJ2-2
V: TRBV6-4
CDR3: CAKLAGDGTGELFF

J: TRBJ2-5
V: TRBV28
CDR3: CASSLLGRPDF